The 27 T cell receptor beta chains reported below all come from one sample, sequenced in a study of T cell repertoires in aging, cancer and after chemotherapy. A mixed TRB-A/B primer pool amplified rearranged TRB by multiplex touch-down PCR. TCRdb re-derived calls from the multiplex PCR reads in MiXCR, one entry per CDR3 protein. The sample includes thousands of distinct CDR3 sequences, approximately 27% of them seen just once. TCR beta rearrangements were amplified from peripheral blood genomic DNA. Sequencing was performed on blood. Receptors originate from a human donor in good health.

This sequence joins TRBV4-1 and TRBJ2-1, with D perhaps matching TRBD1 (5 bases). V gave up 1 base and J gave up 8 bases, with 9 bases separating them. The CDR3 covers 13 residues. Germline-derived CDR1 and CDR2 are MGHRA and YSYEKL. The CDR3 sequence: CASSQAPGYEQFF. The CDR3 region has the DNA TGCGCCAGCAGCCAAGCCCCAGGGTATGAGCAGTTCTTC.

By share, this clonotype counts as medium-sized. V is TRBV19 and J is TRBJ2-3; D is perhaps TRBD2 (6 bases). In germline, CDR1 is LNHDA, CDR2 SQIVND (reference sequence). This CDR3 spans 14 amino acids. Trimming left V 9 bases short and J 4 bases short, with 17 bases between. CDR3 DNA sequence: TGTGCCAGCTCGACTAGTCTGGTTGCAGATACGCAGTATTTT. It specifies CASSTSLVADTQYF.

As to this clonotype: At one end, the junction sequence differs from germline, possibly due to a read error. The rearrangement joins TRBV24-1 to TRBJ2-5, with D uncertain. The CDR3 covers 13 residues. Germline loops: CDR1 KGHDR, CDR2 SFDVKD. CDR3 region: CATSVGRQETHYF. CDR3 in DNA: TGTGCCACCAGTGTGGGCCGGCAAGAGACCCATTACTTC.

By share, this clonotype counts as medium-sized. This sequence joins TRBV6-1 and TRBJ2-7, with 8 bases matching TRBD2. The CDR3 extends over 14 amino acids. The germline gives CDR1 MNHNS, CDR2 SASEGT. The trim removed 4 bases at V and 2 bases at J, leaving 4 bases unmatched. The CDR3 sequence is CASSAVSGTYEQYV. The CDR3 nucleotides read TGTGCCAGCAGTGCTGTTAGCGGGACCTACGAGCAGTACGTC.

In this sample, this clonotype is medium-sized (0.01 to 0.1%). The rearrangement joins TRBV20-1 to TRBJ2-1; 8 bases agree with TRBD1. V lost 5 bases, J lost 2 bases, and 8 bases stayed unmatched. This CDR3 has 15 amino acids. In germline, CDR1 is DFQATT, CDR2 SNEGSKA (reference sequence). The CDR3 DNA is TGCAGTGCTCCGCGGACAGGGCTACCCTACAATGAGCAGTTCTTC. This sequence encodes CSAPRTGLPYNEQFF.

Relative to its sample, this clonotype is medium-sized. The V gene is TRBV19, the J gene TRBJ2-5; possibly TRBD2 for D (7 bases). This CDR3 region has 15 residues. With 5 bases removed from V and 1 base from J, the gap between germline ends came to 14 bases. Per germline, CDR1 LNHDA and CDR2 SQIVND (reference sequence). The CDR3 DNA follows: TGTGCCAGTAGTCCGGGCGGGGGCGGCCAAGAGACCCAGTACTTC. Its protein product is CASSPGGGGQETQYF. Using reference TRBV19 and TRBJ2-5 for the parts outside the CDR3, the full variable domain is DGGITQSPKYLFRKEGQNVTLSCEQNLNHDAMYWYRQDPGQGLRLIYYSQIVNDFQKGDIAEGYSVSREKKESFPLTVTSAQKNPTAFYLCASSPGGGGQETQYFGPGTRLLVL.

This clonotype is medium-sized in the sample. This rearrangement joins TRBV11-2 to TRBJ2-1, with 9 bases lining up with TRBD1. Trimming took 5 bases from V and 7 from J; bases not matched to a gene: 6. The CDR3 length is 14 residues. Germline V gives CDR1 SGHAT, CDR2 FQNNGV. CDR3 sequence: CASSLGQGWNEQFF. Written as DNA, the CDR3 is TGTGCCAGCAGCCTGGGACAGGGTTGGAATGAGCAGTTCTTC.

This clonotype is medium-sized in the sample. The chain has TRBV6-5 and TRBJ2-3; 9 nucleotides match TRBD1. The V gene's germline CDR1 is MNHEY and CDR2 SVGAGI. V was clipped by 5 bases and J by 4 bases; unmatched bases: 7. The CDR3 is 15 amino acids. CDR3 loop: CASSSRDRVPDTQYF. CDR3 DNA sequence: TGTGCCAGCAGTAGCCGGGACAGGGTTCCAGATACGCAGTATTTT.

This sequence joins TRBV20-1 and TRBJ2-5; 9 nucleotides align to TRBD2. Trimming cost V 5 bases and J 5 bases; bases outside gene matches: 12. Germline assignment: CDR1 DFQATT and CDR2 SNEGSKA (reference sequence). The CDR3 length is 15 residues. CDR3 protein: CSAANSAGGGETQYF. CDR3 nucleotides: TGCAGTGCTGCAAATTCGGCGGGAGGGGGGGAGACCCAGTACTTC.

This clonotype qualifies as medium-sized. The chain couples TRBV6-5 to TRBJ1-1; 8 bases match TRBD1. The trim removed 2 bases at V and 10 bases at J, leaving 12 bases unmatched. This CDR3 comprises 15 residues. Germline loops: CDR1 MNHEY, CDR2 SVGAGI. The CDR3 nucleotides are TGTGCCAGCAGTTACCGGACAGGGAAGGGCCTGAGAGCTTTCTTT. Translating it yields CASSYRTGKGLRAFF.

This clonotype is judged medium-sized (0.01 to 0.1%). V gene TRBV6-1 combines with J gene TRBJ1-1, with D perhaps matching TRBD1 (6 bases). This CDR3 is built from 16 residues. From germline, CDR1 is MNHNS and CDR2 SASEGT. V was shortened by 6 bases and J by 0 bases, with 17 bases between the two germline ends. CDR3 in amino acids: CASSALTGYMNTEAFF. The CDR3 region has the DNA TGTGCCAGCAGCGCACTTACAGGGTACATGAACACTGAAGCTTTCTTT.

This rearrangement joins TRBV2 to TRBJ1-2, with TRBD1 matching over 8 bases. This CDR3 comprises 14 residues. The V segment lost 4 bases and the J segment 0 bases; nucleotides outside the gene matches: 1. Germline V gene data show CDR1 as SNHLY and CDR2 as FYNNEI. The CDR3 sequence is CASSGQGTNYGYTF. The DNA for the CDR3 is TGTGCCAGCAGTGGACAGGGGACTAACTATGGCTACACCTTC. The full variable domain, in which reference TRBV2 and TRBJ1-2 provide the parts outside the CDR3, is EPEVTQTPSHQVTQMGQEVILRCVPISNHLYFYWYRQILGQKVEFLVSFYNNEISEKSEIFDDQFSVERPDGSNFTLKIRSTKLEDSAMYFCASSGQGTNYGYTFGSGTRLTVV.

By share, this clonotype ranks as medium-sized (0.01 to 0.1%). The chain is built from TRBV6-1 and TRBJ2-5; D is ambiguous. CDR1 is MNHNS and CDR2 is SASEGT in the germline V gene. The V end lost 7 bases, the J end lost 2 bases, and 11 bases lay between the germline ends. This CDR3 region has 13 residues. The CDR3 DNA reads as TGTGCCAGCAACCAGAACGAGCAAGAGACCCAGTACTTC. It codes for CASNQNEQETQYF.

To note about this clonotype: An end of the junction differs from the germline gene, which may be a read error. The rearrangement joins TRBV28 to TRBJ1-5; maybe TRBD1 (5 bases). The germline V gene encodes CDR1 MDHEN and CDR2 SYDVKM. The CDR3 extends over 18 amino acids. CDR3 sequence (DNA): TGTGCCAGCAGTGCCCGGGGTCAGGGATTGGTAGGCAAACAGCCCCAGCATTTT. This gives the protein CASSARGQGLVGKQPQHF.

The CDR3 region is CSAAALAGESYNEQFF. Here the CDR3 DNA reads TGCAGTGCTGCTGCACTAGCGGGAGAGTCCTACAATGAGCAGTTCTTC. V is TRBV20-1 and J is TRBJ2-1, with 11 bases matching TRBD2. CDR1 and CDR2 (germline): DFQATT, SNEGSKA (reference sequence). V was pared by 5 bases and J by 1 base, with 7 bases of the junction left unmatched. The CDR3 runs to 16 residues.

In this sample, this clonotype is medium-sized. The CDR3 loop reads CASSPNSGNTIYF. CDR3 nucleotides: TGTGCCAGCAGCCCCAACTCTGGAAACACCATATATTTT. This rearrangement joins TRBV5-6 to TRBJ1-3, with D uncertain. The CDR3 spans 13 residues. Per the germline V gene, CDR1 is SGHDT and CDR2 is YYEEEE. Trimming cost V 4 bases and J 0 bases, with 5 bases left between them.

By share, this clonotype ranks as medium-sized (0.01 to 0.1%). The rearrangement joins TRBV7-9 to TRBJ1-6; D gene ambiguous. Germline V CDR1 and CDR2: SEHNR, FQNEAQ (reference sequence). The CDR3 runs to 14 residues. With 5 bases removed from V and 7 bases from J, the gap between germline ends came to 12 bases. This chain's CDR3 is CASSADGLNSPLHF. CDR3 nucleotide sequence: TGTGCCAGCAGCGCGGACGGATTGAATTCACCCCTCCACTTT.

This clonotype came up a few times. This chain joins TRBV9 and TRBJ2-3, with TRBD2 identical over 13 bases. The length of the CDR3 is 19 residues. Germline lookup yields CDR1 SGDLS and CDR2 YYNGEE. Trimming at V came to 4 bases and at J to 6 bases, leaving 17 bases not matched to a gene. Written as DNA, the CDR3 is TGTGCCAGCAGCCCACCCTACACTGGGACTAGCGGGATTTTCGATACGCAGTATTTT. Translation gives CASSPPYTGTSGIFDTQYF.

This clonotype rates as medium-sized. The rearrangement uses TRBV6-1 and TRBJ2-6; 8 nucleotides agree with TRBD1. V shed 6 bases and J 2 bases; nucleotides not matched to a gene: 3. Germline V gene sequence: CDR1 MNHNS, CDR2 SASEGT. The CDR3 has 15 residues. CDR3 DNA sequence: TGTGCCAGCAGAGAGACAGGGGCTGGGGCCAACGTCCTGACTTTC. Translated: CASRETGAGANVLTF.

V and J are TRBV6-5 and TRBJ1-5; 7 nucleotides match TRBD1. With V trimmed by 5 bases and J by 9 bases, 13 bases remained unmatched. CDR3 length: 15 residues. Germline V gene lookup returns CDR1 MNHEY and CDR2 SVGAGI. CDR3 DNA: TGTGCCAGCAGTACCTCTAATAGGGGGCGCTGGCCCCAGCATTTT. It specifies CASSTSNRGRWPQHF.

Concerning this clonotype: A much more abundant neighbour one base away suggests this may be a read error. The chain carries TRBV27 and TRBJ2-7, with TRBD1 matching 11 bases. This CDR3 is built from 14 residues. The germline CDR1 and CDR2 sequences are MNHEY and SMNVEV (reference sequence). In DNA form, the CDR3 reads TGTACCAGCAGTTTGGGGGACAGGGGGTACGAGCAGTACTTC. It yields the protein CTSSLGDRGYEQYF.

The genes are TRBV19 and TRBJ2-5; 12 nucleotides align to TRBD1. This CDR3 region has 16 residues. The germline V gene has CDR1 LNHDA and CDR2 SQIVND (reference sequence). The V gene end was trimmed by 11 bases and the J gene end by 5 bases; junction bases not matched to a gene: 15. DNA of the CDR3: TGTGCCTCCACATCGGGACAGGGGGCGTCGTATGAGACCCAGTACTTC. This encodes CASTSGQGASYETQYF.

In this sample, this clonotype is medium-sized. DNA of the CDR3: TGTGCCAGCAGCTCAATGGGACACCTTATGAACACTGAAGCTTTCTTT. This codes for CASSSMGHLMNTEAFF. This rearrangement joins TRBV13 to TRBJ1-1, with a weak D call TRBD1 (6 bases). The germline V gene encodes CDR1 PRHDT and CDR2 FYEKMQ (reference sequence). The CDR3 is made up of 16 amino acids. The V end lost 4 bases, the J end lost 0 bases, and 15 bases lay between the germline ends.

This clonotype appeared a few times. The CDR3 is CASSQDWTRNSPLHF. In nucleotides, the CDR3 is TGCGCCAGCAGCCAAGATTGGACGAGAAATTCACCCCTCCACTTT. The chain couples TRBV4-1 to TRBJ1-6, with D hard to call. The germline V gene has CDR1 MGHRA and CDR2 YSYEKL. The CDR3 covers 15 residues. V was cut by 0 bases and J by 7 bases, with 10 bases left in between.

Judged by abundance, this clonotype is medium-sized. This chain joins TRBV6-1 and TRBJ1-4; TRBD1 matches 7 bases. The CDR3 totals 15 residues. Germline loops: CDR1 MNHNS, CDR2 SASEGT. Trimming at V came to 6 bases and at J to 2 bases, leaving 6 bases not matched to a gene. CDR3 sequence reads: CASRQRTGTNEKLFF. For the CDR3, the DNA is TGTGCCAGCAGGCAAAGGACAGGTACTAATGAAAAACTGTTTTTT.

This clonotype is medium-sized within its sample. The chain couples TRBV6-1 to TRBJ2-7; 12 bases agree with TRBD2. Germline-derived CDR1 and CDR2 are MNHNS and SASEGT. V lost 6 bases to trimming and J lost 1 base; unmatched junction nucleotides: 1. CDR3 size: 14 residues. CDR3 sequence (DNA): TGTGCCAGCAGGGGGACTAGCGGGTCCTACGAGCAGTACGTC. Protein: CASRGTSGSYEQYV.

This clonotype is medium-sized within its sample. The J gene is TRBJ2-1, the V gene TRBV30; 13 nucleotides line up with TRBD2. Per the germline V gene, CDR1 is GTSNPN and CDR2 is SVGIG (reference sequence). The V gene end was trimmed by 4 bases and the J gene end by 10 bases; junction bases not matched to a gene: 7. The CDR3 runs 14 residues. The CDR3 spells CAWIGLAGVGEQFF. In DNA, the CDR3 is TGTGCCTGGATCGGACTAGCGGGAGTTGGCGAGCAGTTCTTC.